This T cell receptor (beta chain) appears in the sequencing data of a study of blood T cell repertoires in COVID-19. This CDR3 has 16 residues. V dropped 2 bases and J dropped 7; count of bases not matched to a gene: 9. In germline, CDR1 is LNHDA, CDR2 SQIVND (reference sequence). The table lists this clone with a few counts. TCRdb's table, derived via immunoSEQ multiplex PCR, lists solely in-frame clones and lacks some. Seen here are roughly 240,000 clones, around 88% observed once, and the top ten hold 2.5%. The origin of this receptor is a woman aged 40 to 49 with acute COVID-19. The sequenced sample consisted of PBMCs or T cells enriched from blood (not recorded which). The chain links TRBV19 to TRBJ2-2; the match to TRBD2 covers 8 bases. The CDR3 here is CASSIQSGSAGGELFF. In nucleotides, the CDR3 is TGTGCCAGTAGTATACAAAGCGGGAGTGCAGGCGGGGAGCTGTTTTTT. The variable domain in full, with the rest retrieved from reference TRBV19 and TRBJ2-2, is DGGITQSPKYLFRKEGQNVTLSCEQNLNHDAMYWYRQDPGQGLRLIYYSQIVNDFQKGDIAEGYSVSREKKESFPLTVTSAQKNPTAFYLCASSIQSGSAGGELFFGEGSRLTVL.